The sequence of this T cell receptor beta chain was determined in a study of blood T cell repertoires in COVID-19. CDR3 length: 16 amino acids. J gave up 2 bases and V 4 bases, and 9 bases lay outside the gene matches. Germline V CDR1 and CDR2: SGHVS, FQNEAQ. In the source study's methods: Estimated nucleated cell counts came from reference gene primer amplification. TCRdb's table, derived via immunoSEQ multiplex PCR, lists solely in-frame clones and lacks some. From that table come the V and J calls and clone size; the DNA was used to work out D and trimming. The data hold 64,000 or so clones, with 82% observed a single time.

The sequencing input was peripheral blood. V usage is TRBV7-8 and J usage is TRBJ2-7, with TRBD1 matching 9 bases. The sequence was obtained from a human donor in a cohort sampled during active COVID-19. The CDR3 sequence: CASSWADRGKAYEQYF. The CDR3 coding sequence is TGTGCCAGCAGCTGGGCCGACAGGGGGAAGGCCTACGAGCAGTACTTC.